Below, 27 T cell receptor beta chains from the same sample are listed, as sequenced in a study of siplizumab effects on memory and regulatory T cells. The table came from immunoSEQ multiplex PCR; TCRdb's copy has only in-frame clones and leaves some out. The sample carries around 110,000 clones, around 94% recorded once. Input material: non-Treg CD4+ T cells sorted from blood. The source of these receptors is a human donor in good health.

J is TRBJ2-7 and V is TRBV6-5, with 13 bases aligning to TRBD2. This CDR3 is 14 amino acids long. J was trimmed by 4 bases and V by 7 bases; bases with no gene match: 4. Germline V gene data show CDR1 as MNHEY and CDR2 as SVGAGI. The CDR3 DNA follows: TGTGCCAGCACCACTAGCGGGAGGGTGTACGAGCAGTACTTC. Its translation is CASTTSGRVYEQYF.

The CDR3 nucleotides are TGTGCCAGTACCACCAGGCGGGATCAGCCCCAGCATTTT. Residues: CASTTRRDQPQHF. The genes are TRBV19 and TRBJ1-5, with D uncertain. V was shortened by 7 bases and J by 5 bases, with 12 bases between the two germline ends. In germline, CDR1 is LNHDA, CDR2 SQIVND (reference sequence). CDR3 length: 13 residues.

The chain links TRBV18 to TRBJ1-1; tentative D call: TRBD1 (6 bases). This CDR3 has 14 amino acids. The V and J ends lost 2 bases and 3 bases respectively, with 10 bases between them. In germline, CDR1 is KGHSH, CDR2 LQKENI. The CDR3 spells CASSPLQGDTEAFF. CDR3 coding DNA: TGTGCCAGCTCACCATTACAGGGTGACACTGAAGCTTTCTTT.

In this sample, this clone turned up a few times. The chain combines TRBV11-2 with TRBJ2-3, with 8 bases aligning to TRBD2. The CDR3 has 15 residues. V lost 0 bases, J lost 5 bases, and 4 bases stayed unmatched. Germline V gene data show CDR1 as SGHAT and CDR2 as FQNNGV. In DNA, the CDR3 is TGTGCCAGCAGCTTAGAGCGGGGGGCCGGAGATACGCAGTATTTT. As protein: CASSLERGAGDTQYF.

V is TRBV6-1 and J is TRBJ1-1, with D perhaps TRBD1 (6 bases). CDR1 and CDR2 (germline): MNHNS, SASEGT. The CDR3 runs to 12 residues. V was clipped by 10 bases and J by 2 bases, with 11 bases between them. The CDR3 protein is CATGQRNTEAFF. CDR3 in DNA: TGTGCCACCGGACAGCGAAACACTGAAGCTTTCTTT.

The rearrangement links TRBV2 to TRBJ2-5; no clear D. CDR1 is SNHLY, CDR2 FYNNEI, per germline. V was trimmed by 7 bases and J by 5 bases, leaving 11 bases between them. The CDR3 is made up of 12 amino acids. The CDR3: CASTPGLETQYF. CDR3 DNA: TGTGCCAGCACCCCCGGGTTGGAGACCCAGTACTTC. The entire variable domain, with the rest obtained from reference TRBV2 and TRBJ2-5, is as follows: EPEVTQTPSHQVTQMGQEVILRCVPISNHLYFYWYRQILGQKVEFLVSFYNNEISEKSEIFDDQFSVERPDGSNFTLKIRSTKLEDSAMYFCASTPGLETQYFGPGTRLLVL.

The chain is built from TRBV5-1 and TRBJ2-4; 8 bases agree with TRBD1. Trimming cost V 4 bases and J 7 bases; bases outside gene matches: 7. Germline CDR1 is SGHRS and CDR2 is YFSETQ. The CDR3 contains 14 residues. The CDR3: CASSPGQGRNIQYF. In DNA, the CDR3 is TGCGCCAGCAGCCCAGGACAGGGTAGGAACATTCAGTACTTC.

Remarks on this clone: Mismatch with germline at one junction end may stem from a read error. The V and J genes are TRBV9 and TRBJ2-1; 7 nucleotides line up with TRBD2. Per germline, CDR1 SGDLS and CDR2 YYNGEE. CDR3 length: 14 residues. In DNA, the CDR3 is TGTGCCAGCAGCCTGACGGAACTTCGGGGGGTGATGCTCTTC. This codes for CASSLTELRGVMLF.

The chain uses TRBV27 and TRBJ2-2; D is perhaps TRBD2 (6 bases). From germline, CDR1 is MNHEY and CDR2 SMNVEV (reference sequence). This CDR3 is built from 15 residues. V was trimmed by 6 bases and J by 2 bases, leaving 13 bases between them. This CDR3 is CASRLGGYNTGELFF. CDR3 sequence (DNA): TGTGCCAGCAGGCTCGGAGGGTACAACACCGGGGAGCTGTTTTTT.

The rearrangement links TRBV4-1 to TRBJ2-3, with 11 bases that match TRBD2. This CDR3 contains 17 residues. Germline loops: CDR1 MGHRA, CDR2 YSYEKL. The V segment lost 0 bases and the J segment 5 bases; nucleotides outside the gene matches: 7. The CDR3 loop reads CASSQDGSGGALDTQYF. Here the CDR3 DNA reads TGCGCCAGCAGCCAAGATGGTAGCGGGGGGGCCTTAGATACGCAGTATTTT.

This chain uses TRBV10-3 with TRBJ2-7, with D perhaps TRBD2 (5 bases). This CDR3 has 13 amino acids. In germline, CDR1 is ENHRY, CDR2 SYGVKD. The V end was cut by 4 bases, the J end by 2 bases, with 9 bases between. The CDR3 region is CAISGGPPYEQYF. The DNA for the CDR3 is TGTGCCATCAGTGGAGGGCCCCCCTACGAGCAGTACTTC.

The rearrangement uses TRBV6-5 and TRBJ2-1, with 7 positions matching TRBD2. This CDR3 spans 15 amino acids. With 5 bases clipped from V and 9 bases from J, the junction kept 13 bases outside the gene matches. The germline CDR1 and CDR2 sequences are MNHEY and SVGAGI. CDR3 loop: CASSLGLDAGSEQFF. CDR3 sequence (DNA): TGTGCCAGCAGTCTCGGACTAGATGCAGGCAGTGAGCAGTTCTTC.

The chain combines TRBV2 with TRBJ2-1; TRBD2 matches 10 bases. The length of the CDR3 is 14 residues. Unmatched junction bases numbered 6, after V lost 7 bases and J lost 6 bases. CDR1 and CDR2 from the germline V gene are SNHLY and FYNNEI. In nucleotides, the CDR3 is TGTGCCAGCATAGGGCAGCGGGAGGGCAATGAGCAGTTCTTC. Translation: CASIGQREGNEQFF.

The count of this clone is one. This chain links TRBV6-5 with TRBJ2-7; 9 positions agree with TRBD1. This CDR3 region has 15 residues. Germline V gene sequence: CDR1 MNHEY, CDR2 SVGAGI. V dropped 7 bases and J dropped 0; count of bases not matched to a gene: 7. The CDR3, as DNA: TGTGCCAGCACCCAGGGACAGGGACTCTCCTACGAGCAGTACTTC. Its protein product is CASTQGQGLSYEQYF.

The J gene is TRBJ2-7, the V gene TRBV2; 9 bases match TRBD2. CDR3 length: 16 residues. V lost 4 bases and J lost 6; bases outside the gene matches: 13. CDR1 is SNHLY, CDR2 FYNNEI, per germline. This CDR3 is CASSVPGGRAFFEQYF. CDR3 bases: TGTGCCAGCAGTGTCCCAGGCGGGAGGGCTTTCTTCGAGCAGTACTTC. Full variable domain (remainder filled in from reference TRBV2 and TRBJ2-7): EPEVTQTPSHQVTQMGQEVILRCVPISNHLYFYWYRQILGQKVEFLVSFYNNEISEKSEIFDDQFSVERPDGSNFTLKIRSTKLEDSAMYFCASSVPGGRAFFEQYFGPGTRLTVT.

This chain connects TRBV18 to TRBJ1-5; TRBD1 might be the D (6 bases). Germline-derived CDR1 and CDR2 are KGHSH and LQKENI. The CDR3 is made up of 16 amino acids. V lost 6 bases and J lost 6, with 21 bases in between. The chain's CDR3 is CASSPETGSNGQPQHF. The CDR3 DNA is TGTGCCAGCTCTCCCGAGACAGGAAGTAATGGTCAGCCCCAGCATTTT. The full variable domain, its missing parts supplied by reference TRBV18 and TRBJ1-5, is NAGVMQNPRHLVRRRGQEARLRCSPMKGHSHVYWYRQLPEEGLKFMVYLQKENIIDESGMPKERFSAEFPKEGPSILRIQQVVRGDSAAYFCASSPETGSNGQPQHFGDGTRLSIL.

The rearrangement links TRBV27 to TRBJ1-5; no clear D. Germline-derived CDR1 and CDR2 are MNHEY and SMNVEV (reference sequence). The V and J ends lost 2 bases and 2 bases respectively, with 10 bases between them. This CDR3 is 15 amino acids long. The CDR3 DNA sequence: TGTGCCAGCAGTTTAGAGGCAGCCGGCAATCAGCCCCAGCATTTT. Encoded protein: CASSLEAAGNQPQHF.

The V and J genes are TRBV28 and TRBJ2-1, with 7 bases matching TRBD2. There are 15 residues in the CDR3. The trim removed 6 bases at V and 0 bases at J, leaving 5 bases unmatched. Germline CDR1 is MDHEN and CDR2 is SYDVKM. The CDR3 region has the DNA TGTGCCAGCAGCGTAGCGGGTAGCTCCTACAATGAGCAGTTCTTC. It codes for CASSVAGSSYNEQFF.

The chain combines TRBV19 with TRBJ2-1; the D gene is possibly TRBD2 (6 bases). This CDR3 comprises 14 residues. From germline, CDR1 is LNHDA and CDR2 SQIVND (reference sequence). V lost 7 bases, J lost 2 bases, and 12 bases lay in between. This CDR3 reads CASTGTGTYNEQFF. The CDR3 nucleotides are TGTGCCAGTACTGGGACTGGTACCTACAATGAGCAGTTCTTC.

The chain recombines TRBV6-5 with TRBJ1-2; D ambiguous. Germline-derived CDR1 and CDR2 are MNHEY and SVGAGI. CDR3 size: 14 residues. Trimming took 5 bases from V and 4 from J, leaving 14 bases between them. The CDR3 spells CASSPTFSSYGYTF. CDR3 bases: TGTGCCAGCAGTCCGACCTTTTCTTCCTATGGCTACACCTTC.

The chain links TRBV7-2 to TRBJ2-1; 8 bases line up with TRBD1. The ends lost 6 bases at V and 4 bases at J; junction bases unmatched: 8. The CDR3 sequence is 15 residues long. The V gene's germline CDR1 is SGHTA and CDR2 FQGNSA. CDR3: CASSHQTGVYNEQFF. CDR3 DNA: TGTGCCAGCAGTCATCAGACAGGGGTTTACAATGAGCAGTTCTTC.

V usage is TRBV6-4 and J usage is TRBJ2-1, with 13 bases matching TRBD2. The CDR3 is 14 residues long. V lost 7 bases and J lost 8; bases outside the gene matches: 5. Germline values: CDR1 MRHNA, CDR2 SNTAGT. The CDR3 DNA is TGTGCCAGCATGAGGACTAGCGGGGGCGATGAGCAGTTCTTC. It specifies CASMRTSGGDEQFF.

This chain joins TRBV4-2 and TRBJ2-1; TRBD2 aligns across 11 bases. From germline, CDR1 is LGHNA and CDR2 YNFKEQ. The CDR3 is made up of 16 amino acids. V lost 0 bases, J lost 5 bases, and 3 bases stayed unmatched. The CDR3 sequence: CASSQDLAGGHNEQFF. The CDR3 nucleotides are TGTGCCAGCAGCCAAGATCTAGCGGGAGGCCACAATGAGCAGTTCTTC.

The chain has TRBV19 and TRBJ2-3, with 7 nucleotides matching TRBD1. The CDR3 length is 16 residues. V gave up 3 bases and J gave up 1 base; unmatched junction bases: 7. Germline assignment: CDR1 LNHDA and CDR2 SQIVND (reference sequence). CDR3 amino acids: CASSIRVGQGTDTQYF. CDR3 DNA sequence: TGTGCCAGTAGTATTCGGGTAGGACAGGGCACAGATACGCAGTATTTT. The whole variable domain, remainder taken from reference TRBV19 and TRBJ2-3, is DGGITQSPKYLFRKEGQNVTLSCEQNLNHDAMYWYRQDPGQGLRLIYYSQIVNDFQKGDIAEGYSVSREKKESFPLTVTSAQKNPTAFYLCASSIRVGQGTDTQYFGPGTRLTVL.

This chain joins TRBV19 and TRBJ2-3; possible D gene TRBD2, 6 bases. Germline loops: CDR1 LNHDA, CDR2 SQIVND (reference sequence). The CDR3 loop spans 13 amino acids. Deletions cut 3 bases from V and 3 bases from J, with 7 bases between. The CDR3 DNA reads as TGTGCCAGTAGTATGGCGGGGACAGATACGCAGTATTTT. Translating it yields CASSMAGTDTQYF. The full variable domain, in which reference TRBV19 and TRBJ2-3 provide the parts outside the CDR3, is DGGITQSPKYLFRKEGQNVTLSCEQNLNHDAMYWYRQDPGQGLRLIYYSQIVNDFQKGDIAEGYSVSREKKESFPLTVTSAQKNPTAFYLCASSMAGTDTQYFGPGTRLTVL.

The V call is TRBV29-1, the J call TRBJ2-2, with 9 nucleotides matching TRBD2. In germline, CDR1 is SQVTM, CDR2 ANQGSEA. V lost 5 bases, J lost 0 bases, and 1 base stayed unmatched. This CDR3 comprises 14 residues. CDR3 DNA sequence: TGCAGCGTTCTAGCGGGAACGAACACCGGGGAGCTGTTTTTT. Its protein product is CSVLAGTNTGELFF.

This chain connects TRBV5-1 to TRBJ2-7; 10 positions match TRBD1. The CDR3 contains 15 residues. In germline, CDR1 is SGHRS, CDR2 YFSETQ. V lost 1 base and J lost 4; bases outside the gene matches: 5. CDR3 DNA: TGCGCCAGCAGCTTGACGACAGGGGGCTCGTACGAGCAGTACTTC. Its translation is CASSLTTGGSYEQYF.